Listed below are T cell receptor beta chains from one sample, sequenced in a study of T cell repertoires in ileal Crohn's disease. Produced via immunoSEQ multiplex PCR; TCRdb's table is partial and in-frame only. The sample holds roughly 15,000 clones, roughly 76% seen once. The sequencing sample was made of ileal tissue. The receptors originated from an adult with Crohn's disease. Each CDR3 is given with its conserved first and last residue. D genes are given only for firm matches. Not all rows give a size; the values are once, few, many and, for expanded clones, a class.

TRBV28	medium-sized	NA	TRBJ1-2	CASSLVVGGGGYTF	TGTGCCAGCAGTTTAGTGGTGGGTGGAGGGGGCTACACCTTC
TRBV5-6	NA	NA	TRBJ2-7	CASTPQGAFHEQYF	TGTGCCAGCACCCCTCAGGGAGCTTTTCACGAGCAGTACTTC
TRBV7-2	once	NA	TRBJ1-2	CASSLELMLGPEGYTF	TGTGCCAGCAGCTTAGAACTTATGTTGGGGCCGGAGGGCTACACCTTC
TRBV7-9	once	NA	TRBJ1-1	CASSLGTDTEAFF	TGTGCCAGCAGCTTAGGGACCGACACTGAAGCTTTCTTT
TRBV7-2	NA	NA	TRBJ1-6	CASSLSHNSPLHF	TGTGCCAGCAGCTTAAGTCATAATTCACCCCTCCACTTT
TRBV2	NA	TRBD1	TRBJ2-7	CASVGQGAYEQYF	TGTGCCAGCGTAGGACAGGGGGCATACGAGCAGTACTTC
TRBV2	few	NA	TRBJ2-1	CASTPGTAQFF	TGTGCCAGCACTCCCGGGACCGCACAGTTCTTC
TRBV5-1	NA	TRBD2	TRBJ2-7	CASSLGSGGMYEQYF	TGCGCCAGCAGCTTGGGGAGCGGGGGGATGTACGAGCAGTACTTC
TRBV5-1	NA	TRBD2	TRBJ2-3	CASSLGTSGRKDTQYF	TGCGCCAGCAGCTTGGGGACTAGCGGGCGTAAAGATACGCAGTATTTT
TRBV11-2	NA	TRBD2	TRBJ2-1	CASSFQRGGLEQFF	TGTGCCAGCAGCTTCCAGCGGGGGGGCCTTGAGCAGTTCTTC
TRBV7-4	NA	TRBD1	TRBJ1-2	CASSAGTGDNYTF	TGTGCCAGCAGCGCAGGGACAGGTGATAACTACACCTTC
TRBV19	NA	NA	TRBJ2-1	CASSPGGLYNEQFF	TGTGCCAGTAGTCCCGGGGGGCTCTACAATGAGCAGTTCTTC
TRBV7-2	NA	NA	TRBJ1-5	CASSPGQTNQPQHF	TGTGCCAGCAGCCCTGGACAGACCAATCAGCCCCAGCATTTT
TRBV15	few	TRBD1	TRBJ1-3	CATSGYRQGMLGNTIYF	TGTGCCACCAGCGGGTACCGACAGGGAATGTTGGGAAACACCATATATTTT
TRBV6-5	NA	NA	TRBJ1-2	CASSYGKDRSGYGYTF	TGTGCCAGCAGTTACGGGAAGGACAGATCAGGGTATGGCTACACCTTC
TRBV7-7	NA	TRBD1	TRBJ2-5	CASSLGQGLQETQYF	TGTGCCAGCAGCTTAGGACAGGGTCTACAAGAGACCCAGTACTTC